The T cell receptor beta chain described here comes from a study of T cells in Graves' hyperthyroidism and ophthalmopathy. Overall study: Once the initial diagnosis was made, peripheral blood was obtained before any treatment.

This clonotype was seen many times. Stable Graves' hyperthyroidism denoted no ophthalmopathy progression over 18 months. Amplification of TCR beta CDR3 regions was performed using RNA transcripts as template. Initially, a first-round RT-PCR of the TCR CDR3 employed the HTBI primer set. TCRdb re-analysed the multiplex PCR reads in MiXCR, keeping a single row per CDR3 protein. The sample carries around 620,000 distinct CDR3 sequences, 15% to 20% recorded once. The CDR3 consists of 14 residues. The germline CDR1 and CDR2 sequences are SGHTA and FQGNSA. The V and J ends lost 5 bases and 10 bases respectively, with 15 bases between them.

V usage is TRBV7-2 and J usage is TRBJ1-6, with D uncertain. The sample was blood. This receptor was obtained from a woman aged 25 to 45 with Graves' hyperthyroidism. The DNA of the CDR3 is TGTGCCAGCAGCAACGGGCCCGAGGCGTCACCCCTCCACTTT. This codes for CASSNGPEASPLHF.